This T cell receptor (beta chain) stems from a study of chemoradiotherapy in HPV16-positive cancers. Study as a whole: A couple of HPV16-positive patients' cells yielded candidate HPV-specific clones and common motifs.

Sequenced by immunoSEQ multiplex PCR; TCRdb stores in-frame clones only, minus some. The sample consists of 20,000 or so clones, 70% to 90% of them appearing once. Concerning this clone itself: Its antigen is not known.

Whole-study results and caveats: Only a couple of HPV16-positive patients supplied the functional HPV-specificity definition. For HPV16-positive patients, expanding HPV-responsive T cells associated with longer recurrence-free survival.

Repeated repertoire sampling spanned the course of chemoradiotherapy. This TCR derives from a human donor with HPV-associated anogenital cancer. The sequencing here drew on blood, taken from a patient who underwent chemoradiotherapy.

CDR3 DNA: TGTGCCAGCAGGGACCCCCGCGGACTAGTTGCAGATACGCAGTATTTT. It codes for CASRDPRGLVADTQYF. The J gene is TRBJ2-3, the V gene TRBV2, with TRBD2 matching 7 bases. Trimming at V came to 6 bases and at J to 4 bases, leaving 13 bases not matched to a gene. The CDR3 is 16 residues long. In germline, CDR1 is SNHLY, CDR2 FYNNEI.